This note documents a single T cell receptor beta chain sequence. Its cognate antigen is unknown. The junction shows a germline mismatch at one end, possibly a read error. Sequencing used immunoSEQ multiplex PCR; TCRdb keeps in-frame clones, though not all of them. The data contain around 59,000 clones, less than 75% of them seen just once; the ten biggest clones take up around 8.3%. The CDR3 sequence is 13 residues long. Per the germline V gene, CDR1 is MDHEN and CDR2 is SYDVKM. The data originate from a study of radiotherapy plus CTLA-4 blockade in lung cancer. Findings and caveats of the study: Reports identified early blood T cell clone dynamics, with interferon-beta, as the best response predictor. Clones derived from tumor TCRs expanded in blood after radiotherapy plus ipilimumab.

Focal radiation with ipilimumab CTLA-4 blockade was given to patients with chemo-refractory metastatic non-small-cell lung cancer. V gene TRBV28 combines with J gene TRBJ1-3, with unresolved D. The source material was peripheral blood, sampled from a patient treated with radiotherapy plus ipilimumab. The clonotype comes from a human donor with non-small cell lung cancer whose response to radiotherapy plus ipilimumab could not be evaluated. The CDR3 DNA reads TGTGCCAGCTGTCGGCGGGGAGGAAGCACCATATATTTT. Residues: CASCRRGGSTIYF. Supplemented by reference TRBV28 and TRBJ1-3, the full variable domain reads DVKVTQSSRYLVKRTGEKVFLECVQDMDHENMFWYRQDPGLGLRLIYFSYDVKMKEKGDIPEGYSVSREKKERFSLILESASTNQTSMYLCASCRRGGSTIYFGEGSWLTVV.